The source of this TCR beta chain is a study of blood T cell repertoires in COVID-19. The wider study: The United States, Italy and Spain provided the acute and convalescent COVID-19 samples.

In the original processing: Researchers report that nucleated cell counts were estimated from reference gene primer amplification. Assay used: immunoSEQ multiplex PCR; TCRdb lists only in-frame clones, some missing. V and J calls and clone size are those listed in that table; D and trimming were worked out from the DNA. The sample shows about 250,000 clones, around 85% of them seen only once. Germline assignment: CDR1 MNHEY and CDR2 SVGAGI. CDR3 length: 13 residues. Trimming took 8 bases from V and 6 from J, leaving 11 bases between them. Material: peripheral blood. The rearrangement joins TRBV6-5 to TRBJ1-6, with D unresolved. This clonotype originated in an elderly man with acute or convalescent COVID-19. The CDR3 nucleotides are TGTGCCAGCGGAGGACTCGTTAATTCACCCCTCCACTTT. It codes for CASGGLVNSPLHF.